This passage covers 18 T cell receptor beta chains from one sample sequenced in a study of shared clonotypes between healthy human individuals. Naive CD8 cells, CD45RO-negative and positively selected for CCR7, excluded terminally differentiated effector memory CD45RA+ cells. Here immunoSEQ multiplex PCR was the method, and the copy in TCRdb shows in-frame clones only, minus some. The data contain about 2.1 million clones, over 85% of them singletons. Sequencing used naive CD8+ T cells from PBMCs. All receptors come from a man aged 18-30 years in good health. Some clones in this sample may be carry-over from other donors' samples.

The chain recombines TRBV11-2 with TRBJ2-7; 10 bases are shared with TRBD1. The junction had 8 bases not matched to a gene; V was cut back by 6 bases and J by 3 bases. Germline values: CDR1 SGHAT, CDR2 FQNNGV. CDR3 length: 15 residues. CDR3 nucleotide sequence: TGTGCCAGCAGAGGGCGGGGACAGGGGAACTACGAGCAGTACTTC. It specifies CASRGRGQGNYEQYF.

J is TRBJ1-2 and V is TRBV5-5; TRBD1 agrees at 7 bases. This CDR3 is 18 amino acids long. CDR1 and CDR2 (germline): SGHKS, YYEKEE (reference sequence). V gave up 0 bases and J gave up 2 bases; unmatched junction bases: 13. This chain's CDR3 is CASSLGSVRDSTNYGYTF. In DNA, the CDR3 is TGTGCCAGCAGCTTGGGTTCGGTTCGGGACAGTACGAACTATGGCTACACCTTC.

The V call is TRBV27, the J call TRBJ2-2, with D perhaps TRBD2 (6 bases). Per germline, CDR1 MNHEY and CDR2 SMNVEV (reference sequence). The length of the CDR3 is 16 residues. Trimming cost V 1 base and J 5 bases, with 14 bases left between them. The CDR3 is CASSLFRDLRTGELFF. In nucleotides, the CDR3 is TGTGCCAGCAGTTTATTTCGGGACTTACGGACCGGGGAGCTGTTTTTT.

The chain links TRBV11-2 to TRBJ2-1; 8 bases fit TRBD2. The CDR3 loop spans 17 amino acids. Germline V lookup: CDR1 SGHAT, CDR2 FQNNGV. V shed 2 bases and J 9 bases; nucleotides not matched to a gene: 15. The CDR3 spells CASSLTKPQVAGGEQFF. CDR3 in DNA: TGTGCCAGCAGCTTAACGAAACCGCAGGTCGCGGGGGGTGAGCAGTTCTTC. Full variable domain (remainder filled in from reference TRBV11-2 and TRBJ2-1): EAGVAQSPRYKIIEKRQSVAFWCNPISGHATLYWYQQILGQGPKLLIQFQNNGVVDDSQLPKDRFSAERLKGVDSTLKIQPAKLEDSAVYLCASSLTKPQVAGGEQFFGPGTRLTVL.

This clone was counted a single time. The rearrangement uses TRBV7-9 and TRBJ1-3, with D perhaps matching TRBD1 (5 bases). This CDR3 contains 17 residues. The V end lost 6 bases, the J end lost 2 bases, and 20 bases lay between the germline ends. CDR1 and CDR2 (germline): SEHNR, FQNEAQ (reference sequence). The CDR3 region is CASSHGGTRRPGNTIYF. In DNA, the CDR3 is TGTGCCAGCAGTCATGGAGGGACTCGGCGCCCTGGAAACACCATATATTTT.

The CDR3 spells CASSEQGELRGKEPQHF. CDR3 bases: TGTGCCAGCAGTGAGCAGGGGGAGTTAAGGGGTAAAGAGCCCCAGCATTTT. This chain uses TRBV6-1 with TRBJ1-5, with 7 bases that match TRBD1. The CDR3 consists of 17 residues. With 3 bases clipped from V and 8 bases from J, the junction kept 16 bases outside the gene matches. Germline V CDR1 and CDR2: MNHNS, SASEGT.

The chain combines TRBV28 with TRBJ2-4, with 9 bases fitting TRBD2. Germline V lookup: CDR1 MDHEN, CDR2 SYDVKM. CDR3 length: 13 residues. Trimming cost V 6 bases and J 10 bases; bases outside gene matches: 7. The CDR3 sequence is CASSPGLAGIQYF. The CDR3 DNA is TGTGCCAGCAGCCCAGGGCTAGCGGGAATTCAGTACTTC.

The V call is TRBV7-3, the J call TRBJ2-7; 9 bases agree with TRBD2. V lost 3 bases to trimming and J lost 4 bases; unmatched junction nucleotides: 7. The CDR3 length is 15 residues. The germline gives CDR1 SGHTA, CDR2 FQGTGA. The CDR3 bases are TGTGCCAGCAGCTTTGGGGCTAGCGGGATATACGAGCAGTACTTC. Protein product: CASSFGASGIYEQYF.

J is TRBJ1-2 and V is TRBV9; D not resolved. This CDR3 is 13 amino acids long. Germline CDR1 is SGDLS and CDR2 is YYNGEE. Trimming cost V 3 bases and J 7 bases, with 13 bases left between them. CDR3 in DNA: TGTGCCAGCAGCGCTCGACGGGCAGGTGGCTACACCTTC. This sequence encodes CASSARRAGGYTF.

The chain is built from TRBV6-5 and TRBJ2-3, with D tentatively TRBD2 (5 bases). Germline values: CDR1 MNHEY, CDR2 SVGAGI. Trimming removed 7 bases at V and 4 bases at J, with 15 bases between. The CDR3 is 14 residues long. This chain's CDR3 is CASMEVSGADTQYF. Written as DNA, the CDR3 is TGTGCCAGCATGGAGGTGAGCGGAGCAGATACGCAGTATTTT.

This clone turned up a few times. This sequence joins TRBV15 and TRBJ1-1; possibly TRBD1 for D (5 bases). V lost 2 bases and J lost 7, with 17 bases in between. CDR3 length equals 15 residues. Germline V lookup: CDR1 LNHNV, CDR2 YYDKDF (reference sequence). CDR3 nucleotide sequence: TGTGCCACCAGCAGACAAAAACGTGGGGCCGTTGAAGCTTTCTTT. Residues: CATSRQKRGAVEAFF.

V usage is TRBV9 and J usage is TRBJ2-7, with TRBD2 identical over 10 bases. J lost 6 bases, V lost 0 bases, and 9 bases had no gene match. Per the germline V gene, CDR1 is SGDLS and CDR2 is YYNGEE. This CDR3 comprises 16 residues. The CDR3 spells CASSVGPLAGEGEQYF. The CDR3 nucleotides read TGTGCCAGCAGCGTAGGCCCCCTAGCGGGAGAAGGCGAGCAGTACTTC.

V and J are TRBV5-5 and TRBJ1-2; 8 positions agree with TRBD1. This CDR3 is built from 15 residues. Germline CDR1 reads SGHKS; CDR2 reads YYEKEE (reference sequence). V was clipped by 3 bases and J by 4 bases; unmatched bases: 8. The CDR3 region has the DNA TGTGCCAGCAGCTCAGACAGGGGCCTGCCCTATGGCTACACCTTC. Its protein is CASSSDRGLPYGYTF.

This chain connects TRBV10-1 to TRBJ2-3; D is perhaps TRBD1 (6 bases). The CDR3 covers 14 residues. Germline V gives CDR1 WNHNN, CDR2 SYGVQD (reference sequence). V gave up 5 bases and J gave up 1 base, with 10 bases separating them. The CDR3 here is CASSKNRGTDTQYF. CDR3 coding DNA: TGCGCCAGCAGTAAGAACAGGGGCACAGATACGCAGTATTTT.

The V gene is TRBV28, the J gene TRBJ1-5; D is possibly TRBD1 (5 bases). V was clipped by 6 bases and J by 12 bases, with 15 bases between them. The CDR3 sequence is 12 residues long. Germline V gives CDR1 MDHEN, CDR2 SYDVKM. The chain's CDR3 is CASRRGALHQHF. Here the CDR3 DNA reads TGTGCCAGCAGACGTGGGGCATTACACCAGCATTTT.

The V call is TRBV27, the J call TRBJ2-5; D possibly corresponds to TRBD1 (6 bases). Germline assignment: CDR1 MNHEY and CDR2 SMNVEV (reference sequence). V was cut by 7 bases and J by 5 bases, with 20 bases left in between. The CDR3 length is 15 residues. The CDR3 DNA reads TGTGCCAGCAATTGGGATGGGGGCCCCTGGGAGACCCAGTACTTC. The encoded protein is CASNWDGGPWETQYF.

The chain uses TRBV11-3 and TRBJ2-1; TRBD1 matches 7 bases. Germline V CDR1 and CDR2: SGHNT, YENEEA. The CDR3 totals 14 residues. With 5 bases clipped from V and 7 bases from J, the junction kept 8 bases outside the gene matches. The CDR3 sequence: CASSGEGAPNEQFF. CDR3 DNA: TGTGCCAGCAGCGGAGAGGGGGCCCCTAATGAGCAGTTCTTC.

The chain combines TRBV2 with TRBJ2-6, with unresolved D. The length of the CDR3 is 15 residues. V dropped 7 bases and J dropped 0 bases, with 10 bases sitting between them. Germline V gives CDR1 SNHLY, CDR2 FYNNEI. The CDR3 region is CASTTFPSGANVLTF. The CDR3, as DNA: TGTGCCAGCACGACCTTCCCCTCTGGGGCCAACGTCCTGACTTTC.